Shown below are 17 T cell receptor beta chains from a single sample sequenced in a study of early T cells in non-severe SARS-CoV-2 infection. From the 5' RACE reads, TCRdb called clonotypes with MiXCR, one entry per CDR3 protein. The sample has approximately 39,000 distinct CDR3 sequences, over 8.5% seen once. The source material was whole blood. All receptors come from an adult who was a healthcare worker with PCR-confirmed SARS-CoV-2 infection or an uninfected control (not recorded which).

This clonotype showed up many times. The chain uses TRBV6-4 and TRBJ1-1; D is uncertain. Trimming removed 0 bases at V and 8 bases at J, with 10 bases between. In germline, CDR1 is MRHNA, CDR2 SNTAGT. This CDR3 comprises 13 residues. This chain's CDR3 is CASSDSEAGEAFF. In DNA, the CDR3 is TGTGCCAGCAGTGACTCTGAGGCAGGAGAAGCTTTCTTT.

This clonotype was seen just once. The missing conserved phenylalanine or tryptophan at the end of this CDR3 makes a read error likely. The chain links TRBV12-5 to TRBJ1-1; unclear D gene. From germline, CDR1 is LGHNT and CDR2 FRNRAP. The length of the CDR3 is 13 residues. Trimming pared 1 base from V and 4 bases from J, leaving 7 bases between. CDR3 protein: CASGLGGGTEAFL. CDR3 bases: TGTGCTAGTGGTTTGGGGGGTGGCACTGAAGCTTTCTTA.

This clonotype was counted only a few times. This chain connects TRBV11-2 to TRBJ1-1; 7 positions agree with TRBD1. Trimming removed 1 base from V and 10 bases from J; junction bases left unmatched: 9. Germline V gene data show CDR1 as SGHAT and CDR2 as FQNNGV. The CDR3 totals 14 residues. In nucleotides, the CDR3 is TGTGCCAGCAGCTTAGGGCAGGGGGGCCGGGCAGCTTTCTTT. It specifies CASSLGQGGRAAFF. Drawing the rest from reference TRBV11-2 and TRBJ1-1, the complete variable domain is EAGVAQSPRYKIIEKRQSVAFWCNPISGHATLYWYQQILGQGPKLLIQFQNNGVVDDSQLPKDRFSAERLKGVDSTLKIQPAKLEDSAVYLCASSLGQGGRAAFFGQGTRLTVV.

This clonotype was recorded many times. The DNA for the CDR3 is TGCAGTGCTAAATGGGACAGCCTCACAGATACGCAGTATTTT. Translating it yields CSAKWDSLTDTQYF. This chain links TRBV20-1 with TRBJ2-3; 7 bases agree with TRBD1. CDR3 length: 14 amino acids. Germline V CDR1 and CDR2: DFQATT, SNEGSKA (reference sequence). V lost 4 bases and J lost 2; bases outside the gene matches: 6.

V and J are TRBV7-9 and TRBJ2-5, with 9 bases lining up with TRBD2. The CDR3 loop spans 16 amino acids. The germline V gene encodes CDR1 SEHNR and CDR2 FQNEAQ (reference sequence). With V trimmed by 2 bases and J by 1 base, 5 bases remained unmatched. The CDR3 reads CASSLLLAGLQETQYF. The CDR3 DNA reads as TGTGCCAGCAGCTTATTACTAGCGGGCCTCCAAGAGACCCAGTACTTC.

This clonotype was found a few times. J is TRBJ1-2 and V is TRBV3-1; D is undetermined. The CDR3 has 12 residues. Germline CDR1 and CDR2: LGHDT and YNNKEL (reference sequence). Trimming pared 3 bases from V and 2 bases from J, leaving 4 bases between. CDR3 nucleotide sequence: TGTGCCAGCAGCCAGATAAACTATGGCTACACCTTC. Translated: CASSQINYGYTF.

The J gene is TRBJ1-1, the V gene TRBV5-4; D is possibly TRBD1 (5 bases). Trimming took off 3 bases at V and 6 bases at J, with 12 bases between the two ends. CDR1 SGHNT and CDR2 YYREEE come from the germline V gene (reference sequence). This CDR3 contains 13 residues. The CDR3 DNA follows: TGTGCCAGCAGCTGGCGGGGGGGTTCTGAAGCTTTCTTT. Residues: CASSWRGGSEAFF.

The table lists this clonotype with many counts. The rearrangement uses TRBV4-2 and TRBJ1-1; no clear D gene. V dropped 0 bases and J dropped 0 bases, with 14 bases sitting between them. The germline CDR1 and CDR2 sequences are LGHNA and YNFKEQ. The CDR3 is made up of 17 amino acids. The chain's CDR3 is CASSQDIFGVMNTEAFF. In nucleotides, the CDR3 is TGTGCCAGCAGCCAAGATATTTTCGGGGTGATGAACACTGAAGCTTTCTTT.

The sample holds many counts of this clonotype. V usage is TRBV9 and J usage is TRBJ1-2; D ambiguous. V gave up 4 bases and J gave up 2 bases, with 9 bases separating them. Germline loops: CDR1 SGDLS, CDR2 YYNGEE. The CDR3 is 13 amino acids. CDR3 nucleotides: TGTGCCAGCAGCCAGACATTAAACTATGGCTACACCTTC. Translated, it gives CASSQTLNYGYTF.

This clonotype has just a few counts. The CDR3 is CASSLGQMIYEQYF. In DNA form, the CDR3 reads TGTGCCAGCAGTTTAGGGCAGATGATCTACGAGCAGTACTTC. J is TRBJ2-7 and V is TRBV12-3 or TRBV12-4, with D hard to call. Trimming removed 1 base at V and 3 bases at J, with 10 bases between. This CDR3 is 14 amino acids long.

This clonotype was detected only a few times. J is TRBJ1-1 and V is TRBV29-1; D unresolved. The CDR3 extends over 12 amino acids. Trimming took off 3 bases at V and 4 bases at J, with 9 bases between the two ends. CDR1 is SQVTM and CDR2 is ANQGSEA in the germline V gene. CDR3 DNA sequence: TGCAGCGTTGATTCGGGAAGCACTGAAGCTTTCTTT. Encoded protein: CSVDSGSTEAFF.

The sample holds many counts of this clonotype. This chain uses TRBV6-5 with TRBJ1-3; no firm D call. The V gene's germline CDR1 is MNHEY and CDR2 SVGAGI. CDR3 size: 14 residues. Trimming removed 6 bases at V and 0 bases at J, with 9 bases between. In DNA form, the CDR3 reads TGTGCCAGCAGCCTCAGCTTCTCTGGAAACACCATATATTTT. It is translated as CASSLSFSGNTIYF.

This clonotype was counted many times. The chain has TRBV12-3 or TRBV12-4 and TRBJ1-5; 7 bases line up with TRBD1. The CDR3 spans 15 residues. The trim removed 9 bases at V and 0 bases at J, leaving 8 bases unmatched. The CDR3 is CASKWGTVSNQPQHF. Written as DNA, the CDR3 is TGTGCCAGTAAATGGGGGACAGTTAGCAATCAGCCCCAGCATTTT.

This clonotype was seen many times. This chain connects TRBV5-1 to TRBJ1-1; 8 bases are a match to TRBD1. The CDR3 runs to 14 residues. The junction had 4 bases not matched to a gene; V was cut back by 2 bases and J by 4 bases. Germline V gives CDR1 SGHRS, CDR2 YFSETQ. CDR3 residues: CASSFQGARTEAFF. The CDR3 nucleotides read TGCGCCAGCAGCTTCCAGGGGGCGCGCACTGAAGCTTTCTTT.

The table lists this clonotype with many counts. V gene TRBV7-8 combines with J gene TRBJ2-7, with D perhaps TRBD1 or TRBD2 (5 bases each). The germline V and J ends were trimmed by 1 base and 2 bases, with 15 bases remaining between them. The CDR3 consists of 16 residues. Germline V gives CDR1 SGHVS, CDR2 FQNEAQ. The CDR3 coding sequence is TGTGCCAGCAGCTTAGACGGCAGGGACGATACCTACGAGCAGTACTTC. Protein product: CASSLDGRDDTYEQYF.

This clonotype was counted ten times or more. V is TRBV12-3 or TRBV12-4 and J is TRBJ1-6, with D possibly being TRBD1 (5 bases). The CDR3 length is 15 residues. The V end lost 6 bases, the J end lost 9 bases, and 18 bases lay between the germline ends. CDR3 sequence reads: CASRRNQVGGSPLHF. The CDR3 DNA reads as TGTGCCAGCAGACGCAACCAGGTTGGGGGTTCACCCCTCCACTTT.

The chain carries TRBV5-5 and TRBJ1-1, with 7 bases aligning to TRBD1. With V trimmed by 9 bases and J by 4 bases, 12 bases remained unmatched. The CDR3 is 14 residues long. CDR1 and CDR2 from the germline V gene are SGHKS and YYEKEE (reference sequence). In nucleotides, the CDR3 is TGTGCCACAACTTCAGGGGGAATGGCCACTGAAGCTTTCTTT. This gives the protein CATTSGGMATEAFF.